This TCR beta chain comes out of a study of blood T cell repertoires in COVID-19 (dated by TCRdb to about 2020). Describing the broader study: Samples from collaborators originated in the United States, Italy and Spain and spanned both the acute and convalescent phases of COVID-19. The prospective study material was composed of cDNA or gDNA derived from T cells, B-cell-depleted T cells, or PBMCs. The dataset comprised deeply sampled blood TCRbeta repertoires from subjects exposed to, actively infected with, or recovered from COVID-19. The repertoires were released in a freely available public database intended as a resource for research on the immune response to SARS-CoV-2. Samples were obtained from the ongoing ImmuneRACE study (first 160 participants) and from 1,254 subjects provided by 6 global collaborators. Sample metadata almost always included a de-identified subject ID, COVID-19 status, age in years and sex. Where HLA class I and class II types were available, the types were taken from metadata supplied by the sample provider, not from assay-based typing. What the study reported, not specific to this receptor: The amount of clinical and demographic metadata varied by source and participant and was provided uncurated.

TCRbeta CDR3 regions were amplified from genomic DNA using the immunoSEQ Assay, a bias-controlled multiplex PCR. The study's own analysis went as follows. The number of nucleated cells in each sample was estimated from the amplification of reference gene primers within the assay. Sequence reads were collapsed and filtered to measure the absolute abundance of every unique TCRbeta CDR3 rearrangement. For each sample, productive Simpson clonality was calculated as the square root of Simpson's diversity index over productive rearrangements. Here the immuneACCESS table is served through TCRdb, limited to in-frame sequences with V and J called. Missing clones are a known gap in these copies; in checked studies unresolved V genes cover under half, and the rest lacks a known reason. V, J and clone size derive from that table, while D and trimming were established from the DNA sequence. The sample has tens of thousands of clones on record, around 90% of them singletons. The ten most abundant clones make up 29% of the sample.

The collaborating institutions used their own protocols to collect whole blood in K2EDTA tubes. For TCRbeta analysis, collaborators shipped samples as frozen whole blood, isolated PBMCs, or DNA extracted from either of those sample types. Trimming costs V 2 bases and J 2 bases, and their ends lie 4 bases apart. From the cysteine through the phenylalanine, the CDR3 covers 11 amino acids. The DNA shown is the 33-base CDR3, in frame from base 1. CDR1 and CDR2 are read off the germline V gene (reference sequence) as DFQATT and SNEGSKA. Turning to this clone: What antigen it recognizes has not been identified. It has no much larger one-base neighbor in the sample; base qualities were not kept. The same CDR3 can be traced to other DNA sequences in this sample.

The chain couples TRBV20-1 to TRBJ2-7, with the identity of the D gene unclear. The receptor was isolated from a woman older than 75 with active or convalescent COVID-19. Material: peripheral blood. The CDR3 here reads CSARSTYEQYF. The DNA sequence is TGCAGTGCTAGATCCACCTACGAGCAGTACTTC.